The clone carrying this TCR beta chain was counted a few times. Caucasian, healthy and from Russia, the donors were aged between about 6 and 90. The data were taken from a study of blood T cells in healthy people across ages. Trimming cost V 6 bases and J 9 bases; bases outside gene matches: 16. CDR3 length equals 16 residues. Germline values: CDR1 SGHRS, CDR2 YFSETQ. It was with a sample-barcoded 5' primer and a J-beta primer mix that a second PCR of roughly 6 to 12 cycles was run. TCRdb recomputed calls from the 5' RACE reads with MiXCR, one row per CDR3 protein. Of 1.8 million or so distinct CDR3 sequences detected, about 39% appear once; the ten largest clones hold 23%.

The sample consisted of blood. The chain recombines TRBV5-1 with TRBJ2-1, with TRBD1 identical over 9 bases. The clonotype comes from a human donor in good health. The CDR3 spells CASNSPGTGYGSEQFF. Written as DNA, the CDR3 is TGCGCCAGCAACTCCCCGGGGACAGGGTATGGTAGTGAGCAGTTCTTC. Full variable domain (rest looked up from reference TRBV5-1 and TRBJ2-1): KAGVTQTPRYLIKTRGQQVTLSCSPISGHRSVSWYQQTPGQGLQFLFEYFSETQRNKGNFPGRFSGRQFSNSRSEMNVSTLELGDSALYLCASNSPGTGYGSEQFFGPGTRLTVL.